This T cell receptor (beta chain) came from a study of Ad26.COV2.S vaccination and SARS-CoV-2 variants. V shed 3 bases and J shed 4 bases, with 18 bases lying between them. Germline V gene sequence: CDR1 GTSNPN, CDR2 SVGIG (reference sequence). The CDR3 is 15 amino acids. The method was immunoSEQ multiplex PCR; TCRdb's version includes in-frame clones alone and lacks a portion of them. The data contain 300,000 to 350,000 clones, 70% to 90% of them seen just once; the ten biggest clones take up approximately 2%. Specified treatment: 19 received Ad26.COV2.S at low or high dose, single or two shots; 5 received placebo; per-sample allocation not given. Day 63 following the first vaccine or placebo injection was when the samples were taken.

The V gene is TRBV30, the J gene TRBJ1-1; D uncertain. The sequences come from peripheral blood, collected in a trial of Ad26.COV2.S vaccine versus placebo. This sequence was found in a person between 18 and 59 years old who received the Ad26.COV2.S COVID-19 vaccine or a placebo. DNA for the CDR3: TGTGCCTGGAGCCAATACACGGCCAGGCGCACTGAAGCTTTCTTT. It is translated as CAWSQYTARRTEAFF.